This T cell receptor beta chain was documented in a study of blood T cell repertoires in COVID-19. Generated by immunoSEQ multiplex PCR, the TCRdb table keeps only in-frame clones and is missing some. The table lists a few hundred thousand clones, around 83% of them singletons. V dropped 0 bases and J dropped 4 bases, with 4 bases sitting between them. This CDR3 has 13 residues. CDR1 and CDR2 from the germline V gene are SGHAT and FQNNGV. Across under 25 US areas, participants ranged in age from about 18 to 89 years. Exposed participants encountered a COVID-19 case during the 2 weeks preceding study entry.

The sequencing input was PBMCs or T cells enriched from blood (not recorded which). The sequence came from a woman in her forties or fifties who had been exposed to COVID-19. V is TRBV11-2 and J is TRBJ2-1; D call uncertain. CDR3 DNA: TGTGCCAGCAGCTTAGACAGTTACAATGAGCAGTTCTTC. It yields the protein CASSLDSYNEQFF.